Following are 26 T cell receptor beta chains from one sample sequenced in a study of CD8 T cells in ankylosing spondylitis. Study-wide points: Made up of eight highly homologous variants, a TCR beta motif appeared characteristic of ankylosing spondylitis blood.

What these receptors recognize is not known. In TCRdb, the 5' RACE reads were re-called with MiXCR into one record per CDR3 protein. This sample has around 430,000 distinct CDR3 sequences; over 15% occur once, and the top ten carry approximately 1%. The sample was blood, either unsorted or a sorted T cell fraction (not recorded which). The origin of the receptors is a male donor with ankylosing spondylitis.

This sequence joins TRBV6-1 and TRBJ1-1; a possible D gene is TRBD1 (5 bases). The ends were cut back, 4 bases at V and 9 bases at J, with 15 bases in the middle. Germline lookup yields CDR1 MNHNS and CDR2 SASEGT. The CDR3 sequence is 13 residues long. DNA of the CDR3: TGTGCCAGCAGTGGAGCGGGGCTTTACAAAGCTTTCTTT. Encoded protein: CASSGAGLYKAFF.

This chain connects TRBV12-3 or TRBV12-4 to TRBJ1-1, with 8 bases lining up with TRBD1. Germline trimming cut 2 bases from V and 6 bases from J; bases unmatched to any gene: 5. The CDR3 loop spans 14 amino acids. This CDR3 reads CASSLQGARAEAFF. DNA for the CDR3: TGTGCCAGCAGTTTACAGGGGGCACGCGCTGAAGCTTTCTTT.

In its sample, this clonotype was seen a few times. The genes are TRBV5-1 and TRBJ1-2; possibly TRBD1 for D (6 bases). The CDR3 has 16 residues. Germline V CDR1 and CDR2: SGHRS, YFSETQ. V was trimmed by 0 bases and J by 4 bases, leaving 16 bases between them. CDR3 sequence (DNA): TGCGCCAGCAGCTTGGTTCTTACAGGGAGTTCCTATGGCTACACCTTC. The encoded protein is CASSLVLTGSSYGYTF.

This clonotype was counted only a few times. The chain joins TRBV11-2 to TRBJ2-6; no clear D. This CDR3 comprises 17 residues. V was clipped by 1 base and J by 0 bases, with 10 bases between them. Per germline, CDR1 SGHAT and CDR2 FQNNGV. CDR3 loop: CASSLGLQFSGANVLTF. The CDR3 DNA reads as TGTGCCAGCAGCTTAGGCCTACAGTTCTCTGGGGCCAACGTCCTGACTTTC. Using reference TRBV11-2 and TRBJ2-6 for the parts outside the CDR3, the full variable domain is EAGVAQSPRYKIIEKRQSVAFWCNPISGHATLYWYQQILGQGPKLLIQFQNNGVVDDSQLPKDRFSAERLKGVDSTLKIQPAKLEDSAVYLCASSLGLQFSGANVLTFGAGSRLTVL.

The table lists this clonotype with a few counts. CDR3 protein: CASSQPDKSNTEAFF. CDR3 DNA: TGCGCCAGCAGCCAACCGGACAAGTCGAACACTGAAGCTTTCTTT. V is TRBV4-1 and J is TRBJ1-1; a weak D match, TRBD1 (5 bases). V was trimmed by 2 bases and J by 1 base, leaving 11 bases between them. The CDR3 spans 15 residues. CDR1 and CDR2 from the germline V gene are MGHRA and YSYEKL.

This clonotype has only a few counts. This chain links TRBV20-1 with TRBJ1-1; no firm D call. Deletions cut 6 bases from V and 1 base from J, with 24 bases between. The CDR3 totals 17 residues. CDR1 and CDR2 from the germline V gene are DFQATT and SNEGSKA (reference sequence). CDR3 sequence reads: CSALTRVGRQSNTEAFF. The CDR3 coding sequence is TGCAGTGCCCTCACTAGGGTTGGGAGACAATCGAACACTGAAGCTTTCTTT.

This clonotype was seen many times. This chain links TRBV5-8 with TRBJ1-2; D perhaps matches TRBD1 (6 bases). Germline CDR1 and CDR2: SGHTS and YDEGEE. Trimming left V 0 bases short and J 8 bases short, with 8 bases between. The CDR3 loop spans 12 amino acids. The CDR3 region is CASSLAGGGYTF. The CDR3 bases are TGTGCCAGCAGCTTGGCGGGGGGCGGCTACACCTTC.

This clonotype appeared many times. The chain links TRBV5-1 to TRBJ2-5, with D hard to call. The CDR3 totals 13 residues. The germline V gene has CDR1 SGHRS and CDR2 YFSETQ. Trimming removed 4 bases from V and 0 bases from J, with 7 bases in between. DNA for the CDR3: TGCGCCAGCAGCGGTACGGACCAAGAGACCCAGTACTTC. This translates into CASSGTDQETQYF.

In DNA, the CDR3 is TGCGCCAGCAGCTCGTCCGCTAGCGGGGGAGTCCTGCAGTTCTTC. As protein: CASSSSASGGVLQFF. The chain links TRBV5-1 to TRBJ2-1; 10 bases are a match to TRBD2. Germline-derived CDR1 and CDR2 are SGHRS and YFSETQ. This CDR3 spans 15 amino acids. V lost 3 bases, J lost 12 bases, and 12 bases stayed unmatched.

This clonotype has more than one count but fewer than ten. The rearrangement links TRBV5-1 to TRBJ2-1; 8 bases match TRBD2. V was pared by 1 base and J by 0 bases, with 3 bases of the junction left unmatched. The CDR3 is 16 residues long. CDR1 is SGHRS and CDR2 is YFSETQ in the germline V gene. The CDR3 region is CASSLSSGYSYNEQFF. In nucleotides, the CDR3 is TGCGCCAGCAGCTTGTCTAGCGGGTACTCCTACAATGAGCAGTTCTTC. Full variable domain (rest looked up from reference TRBV5-1 and TRBJ2-1): KAGVTQTPRYLIKTRGQQVTLSCSPISGHRSVSWYQQTPGQGLQFLFEYFSETQRNKGNFPGRFSGRQFSNSRSEMNVSTLELGDSALYLCASSLSSGYSYNEQFFGPGTRLTVL.

This clonotype was counted at least ten times. The chain employs TRBV12-3 or TRBV12-4 and TRBJ2-7; possibly TRBD1 for D (6 bases). The CDR3 is 12 residues long. The V end was cut by 3 bases, the J end by 6 bases, with 9 bases between. CDR3 DNA sequence: TGTGCCAGCAGTTTTGAACAGGGCGAGCAGTACTTC. This encodes CASSFEQGEQYF.

This chain links TRBV12-3 or TRBV12-4 with TRBJ1-2; D perhaps matches TRBD1 (6 bases). The CDR3 length is 16 residues. V gave up 2 bases and J gave up 8 bases, with 21 bases separating them. CDR3 in DNA: TGTGCCAGCAGTTTATCAGCACACAAAGGGGGTCAAGGCTACACCTTC. It specifies CASSLSAHKGGQGYTF.

This clonotype was found a few times. The J gene is TRBJ1-6, the V gene TRBV27; 7 bases match TRBD1. Germline values: CDR1 MNHEY, CDR2 SMNVEV (reference sequence). The V segment lost 8 bases and the J segment 0 bases; nucleotides outside the gene matches: 1. CDR3 length: 14 amino acids. The CDR3 here is CASGTVSYNSPLHF. In DNA, the CDR3 is TGTGCCAGCGGGACAGTCTCCTATAATTCACCCCTCCACTTT.

This clonotype occurred a few times. The rearrangement uses TRBV12-3 or TRBV12-4 and TRBJ1-5; D not certain. The V end was cut by 7 bases, the J end by 5 bases, with 12 bases between. The CDR3 sequence is 13 residues long. The CDR3 sequence is CASTWAADQPQHF. CDR3 sequence (DNA): TGTGCCAGCACGTGGGCAGCCGATCAGCCCCAGCATTTT.

This clonotype occurred a few times. V is TRBV20-1 and J is TRBJ2-7; 9 bases agree with TRBD1. Per germline, CDR1 DFQATT and CDR2 SNEGSKA (reference sequence). The CDR3 is 13 residues long. The trim removed 5 bases at V and 0 bases at J, leaving 2 bases unmatched. As DNA, the CDR3 is TGCAGTGCTGGGACAGGGAGCTCCTACGAGCAGTACTTC. Protein product: CSAGTGSSYEQYF.

This clonotype came up many times. The rearrangement links TRBV12-3 or TRBV12-4 to TRBJ2-6, with a tentative D call TRBD2 (6 bases). This CDR3 is built from 15 residues. The V end lost 3 bases, the J end lost 1 base, and 7 bases lay between the germline ends. The CDR3 loop is CASSFSGSGANVLTF. CDR3 coding DNA: TGTGCCAGCAGTTTTAGCGGTTCTGGGGCCAACGTCCTGACTTTC.

This clonotype was seen many times. V and J are TRBV7-3 and TRBJ1-1; TRBD1 aligns across 10 bases. Losses at the gene ends were 5 bases for V and 6 bases for J; bases not matched to a gene: 6. The CDR3 spans 14 residues. Germline V gene lookup returns CDR1 SGHTA and CDR2 FQGTGA. This CDR3 is CASSPGTGVAEAFF. In DNA, the CDR3 is TGTGCCAGCAGCCCCGGGACAGGGGTCGCTGAAGCTTTCTTT.

This clonotype was recorded a few times. The rearrangement links TRBV20-1 to TRBJ2-7; 9 bases match TRBD1. Trimming took 1 base from V and 0 from J; bases not matched to a gene: 1. Looked up from germline, CDR1 is DFQATT and CDR2 is SNEGSKA (reference sequence). The CDR3 has 14 residues. The CDR3 protein is CSARVGQGSYEQYF. The CDR3 nucleotides read TGCAGTGCTAGAGTGGGACAGGGCTCCTACGAGCAGTACTTC.

CDR3 in DNA: TGCAGTGGCACGAGTCCTAGCGGCGGCGAGCAGTACTTC. Protein: CSGTSPSGGEQYF. The chain combines TRBV20-1 with TRBJ2-7, with TRBD2 matching 7 bases. The CDR3 runs 13 residues. The germline V gene encodes CDR1 DFQATT and CDR2 SNEGSKA (reference sequence). V trimming: 7 bases; J trimming: 6 bases; junction bases outside the gene matches: 12.

This clonotype showed up just a few times. The gene calls are TRBV4-2 and TRBJ2-2; 8 bases fit TRBD2. V shed 3 bases and J 0 bases; nucleotides not matched to a gene: 6. Per germline, CDR1 LGHNA and CDR2 YNFKEQ. The CDR3 is made up of 17 amino acids. The CDR3 DNA reads TGTGCCAGCAGCCACCCGCGGGGGGAAACGAACACCGGGGAGCTGTTTTTT. Its protein product is CASSHPRGETNTGELFF.

The chain combines TRBV12-3 or TRBV12-4 with TRBJ2-5; D not certain. Trimming took 1 base from V and 5 from J, leaving 11 bases between them. The CDR3 sequence is 14 residues long. CDR3 coding DNA: TGTGCCAGCAGTTTAGGCGGAAGCAGGGAGACCCAGTACTTC. Residues: CASSLGGSRETQYF.

The V call is TRBV20-1, the J call TRBJ2-2; D perhaps matches TRBD2 (5 bases). There are 14 residues in the CDR3. Germline assignment: CDR1 DFQATT and CDR2 SNEGSKA (reference sequence). Here the CDR3 reads CAQKGAVNTGELFF. As DNA, the CDR3 is TGCGCCCAAAAAGGAGCGGTGAACACCGGGGAGCTGTTTTTT.

The chain couples TRBV20-1 to TRBJ1-1; no clear D. There are 12 residues in the CDR3. Germline CDR1 is DFQATT and CDR2 is SNEGSKA (reference sequence). Trimming took 3 bases from V and 5 from J, leaving 10 bases between them. The CDR3 nucleotides read TGCAGTGCTAGGCATCGGGAAACTGAAGCTTTCTTT. It yields the protein CSARHRETEAFF.

This clonotype was detected only a few times. The rearrangement links TRBV20-1 to TRBJ2-3, with D unresolved. The germline CDR1 and CDR2 sequences are DFQATT and SNEGSKA (reference sequence). The CDR3 consists of 12 residues. The V gene lost 7 bases and the J gene lost 0 bases, with 8 bases spanning the gap. CDR3 nucleotides: TGCAGTGTGAAGAGAAGCACAGATACGCAGTATTTT. It encodes CSVKRSTDTQYF.

This clonotype was seen only a few times. The genes are TRBV10-3 and TRBJ1-1; no clear D. Trimming cost V 3 bases and J 4 bases, with 6 bases left between them. The CDR3 covers 12 residues. Germline CDR1 is ENHRY and CDR2 is SYGVKD. CDR3 protein: CAISEKGTEAFF. The CDR3 DNA reads as TGTGCCATCAGTGAAAAGGGCACTGAAGCTTTCTTT.

This clonotype came up a few times. The chain is built from TRBV20-1 and TRBJ2-7; TRBD1 might be the D (5 bases). CDR1 and CDR2 (germline): DFQATT, SNEGSKA (reference sequence). CDR3 size: 13 residues. Trimming took 5 bases from V and 0 from J, leaving 11 bases between them. The CDR3 loop is CSAGRQPSYEQYF. In nucleotides, the CDR3 is TGCAGTGCTGGCCGACAGCCCTCCTACGAGCAGTACTTC.